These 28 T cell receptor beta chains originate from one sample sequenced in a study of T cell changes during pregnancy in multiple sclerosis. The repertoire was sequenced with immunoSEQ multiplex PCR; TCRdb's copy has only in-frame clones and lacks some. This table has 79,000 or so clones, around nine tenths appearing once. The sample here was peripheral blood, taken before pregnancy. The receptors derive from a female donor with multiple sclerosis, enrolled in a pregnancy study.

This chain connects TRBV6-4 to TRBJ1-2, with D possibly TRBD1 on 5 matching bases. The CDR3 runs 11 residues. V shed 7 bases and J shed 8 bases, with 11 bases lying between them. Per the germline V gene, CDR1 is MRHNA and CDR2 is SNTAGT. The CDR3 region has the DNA TGTGCCAGCAAAGGGGTAGGAGGCTACACCTTC. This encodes CASKGVGGYTF.

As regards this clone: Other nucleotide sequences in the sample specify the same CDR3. The chain's CDR3 is CAWSVGGGGYEQYF. The CDR3 region has the DNA TGTGCCTGGAGTGTAGGAGGGGGCGGGTACGAGCAGTACTTC. This rearrangement joins TRBV30 to TRBJ2-7, with D perhaps matching TRBD1 (7 bases). Trimming took 0 bases from V and 4 from J, leaving 13 bases between them. The CDR3 is made up of 14 amino acids. CDR1 and CDR2 (germline): GTSNPN, SVGIG (reference sequence).

The CDR3 here is CAIRSTEIAGHEQYF. CDR3 in DNA: TGTGCCATCAGATCGACAGAAATCGCAGGCCACGAGCAGTACTTC. The rearrangement uses TRBV10-3 and TRBJ2-7; TRBD1 might be the D (5 bases). This CDR3 is 15 amino acids long. V was cut by 6 bases and J by 5 bases, with 20 bases left in between. Germline V lookup: CDR1 ENHRY, CDR2 SYGVKD.

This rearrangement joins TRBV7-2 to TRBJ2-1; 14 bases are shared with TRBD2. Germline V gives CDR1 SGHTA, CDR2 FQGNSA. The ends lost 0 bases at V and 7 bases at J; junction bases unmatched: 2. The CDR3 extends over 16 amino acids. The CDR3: CASSLAGTSGSNEQFF. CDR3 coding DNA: TGTGCCAGCAGCTTAGCCGGGACTAGCGGGAGTAATGAGCAGTTCTTC.

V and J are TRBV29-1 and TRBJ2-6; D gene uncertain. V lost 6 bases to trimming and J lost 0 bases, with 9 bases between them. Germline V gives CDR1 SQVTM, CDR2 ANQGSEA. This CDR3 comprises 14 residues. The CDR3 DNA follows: TGCAGCGTCAAATACTTCTCTGGGGCCAACGTCCTGACTTTC. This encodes CSVKYFSGANVLTF.

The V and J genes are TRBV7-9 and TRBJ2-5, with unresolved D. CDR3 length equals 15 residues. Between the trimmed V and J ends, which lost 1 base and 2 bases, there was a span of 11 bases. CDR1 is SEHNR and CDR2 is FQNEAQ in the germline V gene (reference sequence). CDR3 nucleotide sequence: TGTGCCAGCAGCTTAGGTTTACAGCCACAAGAGACCCAGTACTTC. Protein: CASSLGLQPQETQYF.

The CDR3 DNA sequence: TGTGCCAGCAGTTCTAACAATGAGCAGTTCTTC. This codes for CASSSNNEQFF. This chain connects TRBV6-5 to TRBJ2-1; D ambiguous. This CDR3 contains 11 residues. The germline gives CDR1 MNHEY, CDR2 SVGAGI. The germline V and J ends were trimmed by 4 bases and 5 bases, with 3 bases remaining between them.

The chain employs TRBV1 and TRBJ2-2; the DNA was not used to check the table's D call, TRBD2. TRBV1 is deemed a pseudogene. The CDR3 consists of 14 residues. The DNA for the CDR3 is TGCACCCGGATGAGGGCCCGGGGAACCGGGGAGCTGTTTTTT. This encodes CTRMRARGTGELFF.

The DNA for the CDR3 is TGTGCCAGCAGACCGATCCGCGACTTTAACACCGGGGAGCTGTTTTTT. It is translated as CASRPIRDFNTGELFF. V and J are TRBV6-4 and TRBJ2-2; D is unresolved. Trimming cost V 6 bases and J 2 bases, with 16 bases left between them. The CDR3 runs to 16 residues. CDR1 and CDR2 from the germline V gene are MRHNA and SNTAGT.

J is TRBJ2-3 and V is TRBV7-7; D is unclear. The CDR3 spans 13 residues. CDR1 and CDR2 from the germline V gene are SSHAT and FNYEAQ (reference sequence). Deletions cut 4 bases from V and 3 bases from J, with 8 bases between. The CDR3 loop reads CASSSITTDTQYF. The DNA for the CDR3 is TGTGCCAGCAGCTCGATTACTACAGATACGCAGTATTTT.

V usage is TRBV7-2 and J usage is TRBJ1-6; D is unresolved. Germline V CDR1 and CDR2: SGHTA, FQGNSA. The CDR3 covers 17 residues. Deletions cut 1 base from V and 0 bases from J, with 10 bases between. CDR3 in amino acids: CASSLEPASSYNSPLHF. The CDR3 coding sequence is TGTGCCAGCAGCTTAGAGCCTGCGAGCTCCTATAATTCACCCCTCCACTTT.

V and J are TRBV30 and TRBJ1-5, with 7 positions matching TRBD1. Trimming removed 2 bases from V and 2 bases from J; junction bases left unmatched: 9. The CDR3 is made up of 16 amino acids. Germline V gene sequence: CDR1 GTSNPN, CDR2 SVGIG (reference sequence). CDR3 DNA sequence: TGTGCCTGGAGTTTAACAGGGGCCGCTCGCAATCAGCCCCAGCATTTT. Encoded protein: CAWSLTGAARNQPQHF.

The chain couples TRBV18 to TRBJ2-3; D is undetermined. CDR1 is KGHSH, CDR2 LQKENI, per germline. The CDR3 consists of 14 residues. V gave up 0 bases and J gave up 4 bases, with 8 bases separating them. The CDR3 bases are TGTGCCAGCTCACCACCCACGGGTTCAGATACGCAGTATTTT. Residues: CASSPPTGSDTQYF.

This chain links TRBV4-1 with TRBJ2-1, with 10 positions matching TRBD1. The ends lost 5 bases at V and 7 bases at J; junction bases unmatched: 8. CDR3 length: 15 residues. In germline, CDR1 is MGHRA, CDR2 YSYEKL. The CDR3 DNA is TGCGCCAGCAGCGCCCCCGGGACAGGGGAAAATGAGCAGTTCTTC. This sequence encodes CASSAPGTGENEQFF.

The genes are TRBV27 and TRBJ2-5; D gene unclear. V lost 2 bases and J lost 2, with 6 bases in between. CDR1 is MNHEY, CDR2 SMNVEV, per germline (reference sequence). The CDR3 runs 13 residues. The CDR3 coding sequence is TGTGCCAGCAGTTTACGTCGGCAAGAGACCCAGTACTTC. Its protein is CASSLRRQETQYF.

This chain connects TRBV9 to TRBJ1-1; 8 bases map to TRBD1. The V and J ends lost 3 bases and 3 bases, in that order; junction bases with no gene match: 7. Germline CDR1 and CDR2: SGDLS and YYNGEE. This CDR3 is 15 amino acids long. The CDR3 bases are TGTGCCAGCAGCGGGGGACAGGAGAGCTACACTGAAGCTTTCTTT. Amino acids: CASSGGQESYTEAFF.

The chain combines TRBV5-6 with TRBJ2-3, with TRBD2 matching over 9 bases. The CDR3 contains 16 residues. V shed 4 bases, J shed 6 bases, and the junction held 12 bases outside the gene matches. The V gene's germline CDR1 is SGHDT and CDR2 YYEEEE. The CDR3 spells CASSPEREASLDTQYF. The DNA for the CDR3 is TGTGCCAGCAGCCCAGAGCGGGAGGCTTCTTTGGATACGCAGTATTTT.

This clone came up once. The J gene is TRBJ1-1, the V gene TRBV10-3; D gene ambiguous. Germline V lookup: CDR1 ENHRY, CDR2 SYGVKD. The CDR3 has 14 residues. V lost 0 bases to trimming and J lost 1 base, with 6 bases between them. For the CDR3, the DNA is TGTGCCATCAGTGAGTCTGGCGGGAACACTGAAGCTTTCTTT. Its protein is CAISESGGNTEAFF.

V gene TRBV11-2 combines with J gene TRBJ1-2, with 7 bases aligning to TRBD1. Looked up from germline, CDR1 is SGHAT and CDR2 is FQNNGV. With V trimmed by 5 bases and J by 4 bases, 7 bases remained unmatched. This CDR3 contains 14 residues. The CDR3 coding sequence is TGTGCCAGCAGCCCAGGACAGGAGACCTATGGCTACACCTTC. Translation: CASSPGQETYGYTF.

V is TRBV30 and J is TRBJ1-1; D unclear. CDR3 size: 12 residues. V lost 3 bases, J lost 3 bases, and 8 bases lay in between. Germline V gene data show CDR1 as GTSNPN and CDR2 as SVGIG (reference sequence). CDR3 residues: CAWSPPDTEAFF. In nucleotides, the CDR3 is TGTGCCTGGAGCCCCCCGGACACTGAAGCTTTCTTT.

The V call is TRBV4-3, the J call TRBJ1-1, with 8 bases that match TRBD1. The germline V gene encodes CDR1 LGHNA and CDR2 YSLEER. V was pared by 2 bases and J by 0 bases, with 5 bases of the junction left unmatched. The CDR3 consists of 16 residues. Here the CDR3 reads CASSQFRTGLNTEAFF. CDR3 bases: TGCGCCAGCAGCCAATTCCGGACAGGGCTGAACACTGAAGCTTTCTTT.

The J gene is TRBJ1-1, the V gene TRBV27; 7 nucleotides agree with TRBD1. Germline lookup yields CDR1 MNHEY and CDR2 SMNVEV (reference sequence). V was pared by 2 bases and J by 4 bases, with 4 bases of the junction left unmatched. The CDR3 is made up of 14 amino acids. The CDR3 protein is CASSLQGGGTEAFF. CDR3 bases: TGTGCCAGCAGTTTACAGGGGGGCGGCACTGAAGCTTTCTTT.

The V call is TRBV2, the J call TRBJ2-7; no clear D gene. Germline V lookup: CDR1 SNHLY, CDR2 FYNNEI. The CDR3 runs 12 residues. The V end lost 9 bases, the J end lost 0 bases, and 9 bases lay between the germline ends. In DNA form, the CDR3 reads TGTGCCAGGGGCCTTTCCTCCTACGAGCAGTACTTC. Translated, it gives CARGLSSYEQYF.

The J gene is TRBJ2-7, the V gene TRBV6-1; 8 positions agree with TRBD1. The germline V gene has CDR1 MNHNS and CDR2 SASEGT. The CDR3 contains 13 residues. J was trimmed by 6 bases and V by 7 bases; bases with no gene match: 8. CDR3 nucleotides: TGTGCCAGCATCCGAGACAGGGGTGGCGAGCAGTACTTC. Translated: CASIRDRGGEQYF.

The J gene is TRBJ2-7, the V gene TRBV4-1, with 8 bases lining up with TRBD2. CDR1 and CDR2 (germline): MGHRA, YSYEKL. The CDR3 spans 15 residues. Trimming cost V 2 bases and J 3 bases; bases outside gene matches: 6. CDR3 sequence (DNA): TGCGCCAGCAGCCAACCGACTAGCGCCAACTACGAGCAGTACTTC. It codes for CASSQPTSANYEQYF.

CDR3 in amino acids: CASSLGDRETDTQYF. The CDR3 DNA follows: TGCGCCAGCAGCTTGGGTGACAGAGAAACAGATACGCAGTATTTT. The genes are TRBV5-1 and TRBJ2-3; maybe TRBD1 (5 bases). Germline loops: CDR1 SGHRS, CDR2 YFSETQ. The ends were cut back, 0 bases at V and 3 bases at J, with 11 bases in the middle. The CDR3 runs 15 residues.

CDR3 DNA: TGTGCCAGTAGTATAGGGACAGGCTCGGTGAACTATGGCTACACCTTC. Translation gives CASSIGTGSVNYGYTF. The chain joins TRBV19 to TRBJ1-2, with 7 positions matching TRBD1. The trim removed 1 base at V and 2 bases at J, leaving 7 bases unmatched. This CDR3 contains 16 residues. Looked up from germline, CDR1 is LNHDA and CDR2 is SQIVND (reference sequence).

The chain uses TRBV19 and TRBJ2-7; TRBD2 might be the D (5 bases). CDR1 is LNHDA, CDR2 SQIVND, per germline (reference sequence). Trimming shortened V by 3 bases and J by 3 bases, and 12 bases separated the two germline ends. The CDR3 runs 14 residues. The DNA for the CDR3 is TGTGCCAGTAGTATGGCCGGGAATTACTACGAGCAGTACTTC. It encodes CASSMAGNYYEQYF.